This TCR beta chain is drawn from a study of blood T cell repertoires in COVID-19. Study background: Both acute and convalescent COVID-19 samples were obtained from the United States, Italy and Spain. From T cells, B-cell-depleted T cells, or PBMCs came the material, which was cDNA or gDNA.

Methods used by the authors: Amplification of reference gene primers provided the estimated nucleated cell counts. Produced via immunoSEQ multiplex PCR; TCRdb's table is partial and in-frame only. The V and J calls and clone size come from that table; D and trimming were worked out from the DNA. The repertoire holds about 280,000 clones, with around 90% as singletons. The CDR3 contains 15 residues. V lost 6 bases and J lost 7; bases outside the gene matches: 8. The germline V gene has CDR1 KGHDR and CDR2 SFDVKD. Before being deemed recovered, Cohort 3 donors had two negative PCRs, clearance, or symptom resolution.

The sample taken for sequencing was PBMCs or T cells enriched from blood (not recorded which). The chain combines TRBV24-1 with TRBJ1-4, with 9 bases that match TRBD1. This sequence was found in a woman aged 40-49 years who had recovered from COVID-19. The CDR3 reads CATSRGGQGPEKLFF. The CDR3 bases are TGTGCCACCAGTCGGGGGGGACAGGGTCCTGAAAAACTGTTTTTT.